This T cell receptor beta chain originates from a study of cytomegalovirus exposure and HLA in healthy donors. After removal of 5 bases from V and 7 bases from J, the junction contained 10 bases not matched to a gene. The CDR3 contains 15 residues. The germline V gene has CDR1 KGHSH and CDR2 LQKENI. Turning to this clone: What it binds is not known.

Use of 60 Vbeta and 13 Jbeta primers characterized the PCR. Using immunoSEQ multiplex PCR, the repertoire was profiled, and TCRdb retains in-frame clones only, with some absent. In the table there are approximately 44,000 clones, more than 65% of which are singletons. Study-level points and caveats: What a later analysis showed was that several of the most significant clusters appeared linked to common viral pathogens. Serostatus for CMV was the only available immune exposure information.

Healthy people donating bone marrow made up the donors. The V gene is TRBV18, the J gene TRBJ2-5; TRBD1 aligns across 10 bases. The sequence came from a man aged 45-65 years in good health and CMV-seronegative. The sequenced sample was PBMCs. The CDR3 here is CASSKGTGAPGTQYF. For the CDR3, the DNA is TGTGCCAGCTCAAAAGGGACAGGGGCGCCTGGGACCCAGTACTTC. Filled out from reference TRBV18 and TRBJ2-5, the complete variable domain reads NAGVMQNPRHLVRRRGQEARLRCSPMKGHSHVYWYRQLPEEGLKFMVYLQKENIIDESGMPKERFSAEFPKEGPSILRIQQVVRGDSAAYFCASSKGTGAPGTQYFGPGTRLLVL.